This is a list of T cell receptor beta chains from one sample in a study of blood T cell repertoires in COVID-19. Only in-frame clones appear in the TCRdb table, and some are missing; sequencing was by immunoSEQ multiplex PCR. The table records around 64,000 clones, around 79% of them present only once. Sequenced: peripheral blood. The receptors here all came from a man in his 60s with acute or convalescent COVID-19. Each CDR3 is given with its conserved first and last residue. Fields, in order: J gene, V gene, D gene, clone size, CDR3 DNA, CDR3 protein. D genes are given only for firm matches. Clone size is stated in some rows and not others, as once, few, many or a class when expanded.

J: TRBJ2-1
V: TRBV18
D: TRBD2
size: .
DNA: TGTGCCAGCTCACGCATGGGACTAGCGAACAATGAGCAGTTCTTC
CDR3: CASSRMGLANNEQFF

J: TRBJ2-7
V: TRBV21-1
D: .
size: once
DNA: TGTGCCAGCAGCCGCATCCGGGACAGGGTATGGACTAGCGGACCCTACGAGCAGTACTTC
CDR3: CASSRIRDRVWTSGPYEQYF

J: TRBJ1-6
V: TRBV11-3
D: .
size: .
DNA: TGTGCCAGCAGCTGGAGGACAGCAAATTCACCCCTCCACTTT
CDR3: CASSWRTANSPLHF

J: TRBJ1-1
V: TRBV7-2
D: .
size: .
DNA: TGTGCCAGCAGCTCGGAACCGGGAACCGTTCGCGCTGAAGCTTTCTTT
CDR3: CASSSEPGTVRAEAFF

J: TRBJ1-6
V: TRBV7-2
D: .
size: .
DNA: TGTGCCAGCAGCTTGGCCGGGGATTCACCCCTCCACTTT
CDR3: CASSLAGDSPLHF

J: TRBJ1-3
V: TRBV27
D: .
size: .
DNA: TGTGCCAGCAGTTTATATGGCAGTTTGTCTTTCTCTGGAAACACCATATATTTT
CDR3: CASSLYGSLSFSGNTIYF

J: TRBJ1-1
V: TRBV5-1
D: .
size: once
DNA: TGCGCCAGCAGCTTGGTTCCCCAACGGCAGGGAAACACTGAAGCTTTCTTT
CDR3: CASSLVPQRQGNTEAFF

J: TRBJ2-2
V: TRBV4-2
D: .
size: .
DNA: TGTGCCAGCAGCCAAGATACGGGTCTGGGGGAGCTGTTTTTT
CDR3: CASSQDTGLGELFF

J: TRBJ2-7
V: TRBV6-5
D: .
size: few
DNA: TGTGCCAGCAGTTACTCGTTTTGGGGAGCCCACGAGCAGTACTTC
CDR3: CASSYSFWGAHEQYF

J: TRBJ1-2
V: TRBV2
D: TRBD1
size: .
DNA: TGTGCCAGCAGTCAGACAGGGGTATGGTATGGCTACACCTTC
CDR3: CASSQTGVWYGYTF

J: TRBJ1-1
V: TRBV7-2
D: .
size: .
DNA: TGTGCCAGCAGCTTAGCGCGGGAGACAAATGAAGCTTTCTTT
CDR3: CASSLARETNEAFF

J: TRBJ2-3
V: TRBV7-2
D: TRBD2
size: once
DNA: TGTGCCAGCAGCCCCAGACTAGCGGGGGGTTTGGATACGCAGTATTTT
CDR3: CASSPRLAGGLDTQYF

J: TRBJ1-1
V: TRBV9
D: .
size: few
DNA: TGTGCCAGCAGCGTAAATATAAACACTGAAGCTTTCTTT
CDR3: CASSVNINTEAFF

J: TRBJ2-2
V: TRBV4-2
D: .
size: once
DNA: TGTGCCAGCAGCCAAGCACCCGGGGACTCACAATCCGGGGAGCTGTTTTTT
CDR3: CASSQAPGDSQSGELFF

J: TRBJ2-7
V: TRBV11-3
D: TRBD1
size: .
DNA: TGTGCCAGCAGCCCCCGGGACAGGGACGAGCAGTACTTC
CDR3: CASSPRDRDEQYF

J: TRBJ1-6
V: TRBV18
D: .
size: .
DNA: TGTGCCAGCTCACCCCAAGCGGGGGGCACGGATTCACCCCTCCACTTT
CDR3: CASSPQAGGTDSPLHF

J: TRBJ1-4
V: TRBV14
D: .
size: .
DNA: TGTGCCAGCAGCCAAGTACAGGCTAATGAAAAACTGTTTTTT
CDR3: CASSQVQANEKLFF

J: TRBJ2-3
V: TRBV28
D: TRBD2
size: .
DNA: TGTGCCATCCTTACTAGCGGGAGGGCCCCAGATACGCAGTATTTT
CDR3: CAILTSGRAPDTQYF

J: TRBJ2-7
V: TRBV3-1/TRBV3-2
D: .
size: .
DNA: TGTGCCAGCAGCCGGGCGGGCGTATACGAGCAGTACTTC
CDR3: CASSRAGVYEQYF

J: TRBJ1-4
V: TRBV12-3/TRBV12-4
D: .
size: .
DNA: TGTGCCAGCAGTTCAATCGGGGAAAAACTGTTTTTT
CDR3: CASSSIGEKLFF

J: TRBJ1-4
V: TRBV28
D: TRBD1
size: .
DNA: TGTGCCAGCAGAGTGGACAGGGGCAATGAAAAACTGTTTTTT
CDR3: CASRVDRGNEKLFF

J: TRBJ1-5
V: TRBV2
D: .
size: .
DNA: TGTGCCAGCAGGGAGAGCAATCAGCCCCAGCATTTT
CDR3: CASRESNQPQHF

J: TRBJ1-4
V: TRBV6-5
D: .
size: .
DNA: TGTGCCAGCAGTCTGGACAGTTATGAAAAACTGTTTTTT
CDR3: CASSLDSYEKLFF

J: TRBJ2-1
V: TRBV18
D: .
size: .
DNA: TGTGCCAGCTCATTAACCGCAGTGGGGGGGCCGGATGAGCAGTTCTTC
CDR3: CASSLTAVGGPDEQFF

J: TRBJ2-1
V: TRBV28
D: .
size: .
DNA: TGTGCCAGCAGTTTAGAGAACTACAATGAGCAGTTCTTC
CDR3: CASSLENYNEQFF